The present TCR beta chain was sequenced within a study of blood T cell repertoires in COVID-19. About the study: COVID-19 samples collected from the United States, Italy and Spain covered acute and convalescent phases. Sources were T cells, B-cell-depleted T cells, or PBMCs; the material itself was cDNA or gDNA.

The germline V gene encodes CDR1 SEHNR and CDR2 FQNEAQ (reference sequence). The CDR3 has 17 amino acids. The V and J ends lost 0 bases and 8 bases, in that order; junction bases with no gene match: 9. Methods used by the authors: Estimates of nucleated cell counts were drawn from the amplification of reference gene primers. Clones were read by immunoSEQ multiplex PCR, and TCRdb kept only the in-frame ones, dropping some. V and J calls and clone size are copied from that table; D and trimming were computed from the DNA. The data show about 260,000 clones, 75% to 90% seen once. The sequenced sample was peripheral blood. The source of this sequence is a man under 40 with active or convalescent COVID-19. V is TRBV7-9 and J is TRBJ2-1, with 11 bases aligning to TRBD2. CDR3 region: CASSLAGASGGLDEQFF. Written as DNA, the CDR3 is TGTGCCAGCAGCTTAGCTGGGGCTAGCGGGGGGCTCGATGAGCAGTTCTTC.